This T cell receptor (beta chain) was recovered during a study of radiotherapy plus CTLA-4 blockade in lung cancer. Study background: Of all patients, 15% to 20% responded objectively and roughly 31% showed disease control. Study results and caveats: Radiotherapy plus ipilimumab was followed by expansion in blood of tumor-derived TCR clones.

Using immunoSEQ multiplex PCR, the repertoire was profiled, and TCRdb retains in-frame clones only, with some absent. Altogether 60,000 to 75,000 clones are present, 70% to 80% being singletons, with the ten largest covering approximately 15%. As for this clone: No antigen is known for it.

Receiving focal radiation plus CTLA-4 blockade with ipilimumab were patients who had chemo-refractory metastatic non-small-cell lung cancer. V lost 2 bases to trimming and J lost 0 bases, with 9 bases between them. The CDR3 has 15 amino acids. Germline CDR1 is SNHLY and CDR2 is FYNNEI. The TCR sequence derives from a human donor with non-small cell lung cancer whose response to radiotherapy plus ipilimumab could not be evaluated. Some clones in this sample may be carry-over from other donors' samples. The chain employs TRBV2 and TRBJ2-3; perhaps TRBD2 as D (6 bases). Specimen: peripheral blood, collected from a patient treated with radiotherapy plus ipilimumab. CDR3 sequence reads: CASSERGISTDTQYF. The CDR3 DNA follows: TGTGCCAGCAGTGAACGCGGGATAAGCACAGATACGCAGTATTTT. Using reference TRBV2 and TRBJ2-3 for the parts outside the CDR3, the full variable domain is EPEVTQTPSHQVTQMGQEVILRCVPISNHLYFYWYRQILGQKVEFLVSFYNNEISEKSEIFDDQFSVERPDGSNFTLKIRSTKLEDSAMYFCASSERGISTDTQYFGPGTRLTVL.